This T cell receptor beta chain was sequenced during a study of identical twins. Study conclusions and caveats: Abundant beta clonotypes from cord blood bore fewer insertions; memory repertoires lacked this pattern. The study reached conclusions through statistical analysis that was cross-sectional, not following the same donors.

It was template switching that added a universal primer site, and there were unique molecular identifiers on the cDNA. MiXCR was run by TCRdb on the 5' RACE reads, yielding one entry per CDR3 protein. The sample lists some 200,000 distinct CDR3 sequences; under 10% were seen once. This clonotype showed up just a few times. The antigen is unknown. The V gene end was trimmed by 6 bases and the J gene end by 5 bases; junction bases not matched to a gene: 4. Germline CDR1 and CDR2: MDHEN and SYDVKM. This CDR3 comprises 15 residues. These data were likewise used in another study, on yellow fever vaccine responses in identical twins. From that second work: Among the twins, the vaccine T cell response reportedly seemed partly convergent and partly personalized.

The V gene is TRBV28, the J gene TRBJ2-1; 13 bases map to TRBD2. Sequenced: memory (CD45RO+) T cells sorted from blood. This clonotype originated in a woman aged 18-30 years in good health. CDR3 sequence (DNA): TGTGCCAGCAGCCCAACTAGCGGGAGGGACAATGAGCAGTTCTTC. Translated: CASSPTSGRDNEQFF. The full variable domain, with the rest looked up from reference TRBV28 and TRBJ2-1, is DVKVTQSSRYLVKRTGEKVFLECVQDMDHENMFWYRQDPGLGLRLIYFSYDVKMKEKGDIPEGYSVSREKKERFSLILESASTNQTSMYLCASSPTSGRDNEQFFGPGTRLTVL.